A selection of T cell receptor beta chains follows, all from one sample in a study of blood T cell repertoires in COVID-19. Produced via immunoSEQ multiplex PCR; TCRdb's table is partial and in-frame only. The sample consists of approximately 150,000 clones, around 90% of them appearing once. The sample was peripheral blood. These receptors were taken from a woman at least 80 years old with COVID-19, enrolled during active disease. The conserved cysteine and the conserved F or W are not part of the CDR3 here.

CDR3aa: ASRRSFLQPQH
j_gene: TRBJ1-5
v_gene: TRBV2

CDR3aa: ASSLRSPGNTGELF
j_gene: TRBJ2-2
v_gene: TRBV11-2

CDR3aa: ASSLAQETQY
j_gene: TRBJ2-5
v_gene: TRBV11-2

CDR3aa: ASSPGLAGDLADNEQF
j_gene: TRBJ2-1
v_gene: TRBV5-1

CDR3aa: ASIPRTGRSNEQF
j_gene: TRBJ2-1
v_gene: TRBV28

CDR3aa: ASRDSSGTGPNNEQF
j_gene: TRBJ2-1
v_gene: TRBV28

CDR3aa: ASSSDLGLAVNTGELF
j_gene: TRBJ2-2
v_gene: TRBV7-9

CDR3aa: ASSQTIGNFYNEQF
j_gene: TRBJ2-1
v_gene: TRBV3-1/TRBV3-2

CDR3aa: SAALADYEQY
j_gene: TRBJ2-7
v_gene: TRBV29-1

CDR3aa: ASSLGTDGAYGYT
j_gene: TRBJ1-2
v_gene: TRBV14

CDR3aa: ASSFEGAGGTEAF
j_gene: TRBJ1-1
v_gene: TRBV28

CDR3aa: SASTGGGYEQY
j_gene: TRBJ2-7
v_gene: TRBV29-1

CDR3aa: ASSAGGPDNQPQH
j_gene: TRBJ1-5
v_gene: TRBV9

CDR3aa: ASSVGLAETYEQY
j_gene: TRBJ2-7
v_gene: TRBV5-4

CDR3aa: ASRGVSGQDQETQY
j_gene: TRBJ2-5
v_gene: TRBV19

CDR3aa: ASLGQGTHTIY
j_gene: TRBJ1-3
v_gene: TRBV19

CDR3aa: ASSPEGYGYT
j_gene: TRBJ1-2
v_gene: TRBV5-1